These 8 T cell receptor beta chains originate from one sample sequenced in a study of shared T cell receptors in the human thymus. The table came from immunoSEQ multiplex PCR; TCRdb's copy has only in-frame clones and leaves some out. The sample consists of more than 550,000 clones, 80% to 90% of them appearing once. The sample also formed part of further work on human thymus T cells.

Sequenced sample: thymocytes. Source of these receptors: a boy in the first two years of life with a congenital heart defect.

The J gene is TRBJ2-1, the V gene TRBV25-1, with 9 positions matching TRBD1. V lost 6 bases and J lost 2; bases outside the gene matches: 8. Germline loops: CDR1 MGHDK, CDR2 SYGVNS. The CDR3 extends over 16 amino acids. In DNA form, the CDR3 reads TGTGCCAGCAGCCCCATCGGGACAGGGACCTACAATGAGCAGTTCTTC. This translates into CASSPIGTGTYNEQFF.

Turning to this clone: A read error may produce the germline difference seen at one junction end. The chain recombines TRBV15 with TRBJ1-5; 10 positions match TRBD1. Germline V lookup: CDR1 LNHNV, CDR2 YYDKDF (reference sequence). The CDR3 consists of 22 residues. This CDR3 reads CATSGDRGRTLLPDYSNQPQHF. The CDR3, as DNA: TGTGCCACCAGCGGAGACAGGGGGCGAACCTTACTCCCCGATTATAGCAATCAGCCCCAGCATTTT.

The chain uses TRBV28 and TRBJ2-7; D might be TRBD1 (6 bases). The CDR3 consists of 15 residues. Germline CDR1 MDHEN, CDR2 SYDVKM. Trimming shortened V by 5 bases and J by 3 bases, and 17 bases separated the two germline ends. The CDR3 nucleotides read TGTGCCAGCAGTGCCCGGACAGCAGCTCGCTACGAGCAGTACTTC. As protein: CASSARTAARYEQYF.

With regard to this clone: Other DNA sequences from this sample encode an identical CDR3 as well. This chain joins TRBV27 and TRBJ2-5; 8 bases are a match to TRBD2. The CDR3 spans 12 residues. The V gene end was trimmed by 6 bases and the J gene end by 5 bases; junction bases not matched to a gene: 2. CDR1 and CDR2 (germline): MNHEY, SMNVEV (reference sequence). The CDR3 DNA reads TGTGCCAGCAGCCCGGGGGGGGAGACCCAGTACTTC. Translating it yields CASSPGGETQYF.

This clone occurred a few times. CDR3 residues: CASSTWTGNKNIQYF. DNA of the CDR3: TGTGCCAGTAGTACGTGGACTGGAAATAAAAACATTCAGTACTTC. The chain is built from TRBV19 and TRBJ2-4; possibly TRBD2 for D (5 bases). CDR3 length: 15 amino acids. The germline V gene encodes CDR1 LNHDA and CDR2 SQIVND (reference sequence). Between the trimmed V and J ends, which lost 4 bases and 4 bases, there was a span of 14 bases.

V is TRBV5-1 and J is TRBJ2-2; TRBD1 might be the D (6 bases). The V gene lost 3 bases and the J gene lost 2 bases, with 17 bases spanning the gap. Germline V gene data show CDR1 as SGHRS and CDR2 as YFSETQ. CDR3 length: 17 residues. The CDR3 DNA follows: TGCGCCAGCAGCTCCTCAGGGGTCAGGTTCAACACCGGGGAGCTGTTTTTT. It codes for CASSSSGVRFNTGELFF.

V gene TRBV4-3 combines with J gene TRBJ1-5; D is undetermined. V lost 1 base, J lost 3 bases, and 10 bases lay in between. The CDR3 runs 15 residues. Germline-derived CDR1 and CDR2 are LGHNA and YSLEER. In DNA form, the CDR3 reads TGCGCCAGCAGCCAAGCGGTCCGGGACAATCAGCCCCAGCATTTT. It is translated as CASSQAVRDNQPQHF.

This rearrangement joins TRBV7-2 to TRBJ2-4; a possible D gene is TRBD1 (7 bases). In germline, CDR1 is SGHTA, CDR2 FQGNSA. The CDR3 extends over 15 amino acids. V was pared by 1 base and J by 6 bases, with 13 bases between. CDR3 nucleotides: TGTGCCAGCAGCTTAGTCGTTCAGGGGGGAAACATTCAGTACTTC. Translated, it gives CASSLVVQGGNIQYF.